These 9 T cell receptor beta chains share one sample of origin, sequenced in a study of Graves' ophthalmopathy and Graves' hyperthyroidism. The TCR beta CDR3 regions underwent amplification from RNA transcripts. HTBI-primed RT-PCR formed the first round, and a multiplex PCR formed the second. TCRdb reprocessed the multiplex PCR reads via MiXCR and lists one record per CDR3 protein. The profile covers around 590,000 distinct CDR3 sequences, with roughly 40% appearing a single time and 3.5% to 4.5% taken by the ten largest. The sequenced sample consisted of peripheral blood or thyroid tissue (not recorded which). Receptors originate from an adult man with Graves' hyperthyroidism.

The gene calls are TRBV7-3 and TRBJ1-5, with no clear D. The CDR3 has 20 residues. Germline CDR1 is SGHTA and CDR2 is FQGTGA. Deletions cut 3 bases from V and 1 base from J, with 25 bases between. This CDR3 is CASSLDSVAGDLKSNQPQHF. In DNA, the CDR3 is TGTGCCAGCAGCTTGGACTCCGTAGCCGGAGACCTAAAAAGCAATCAGCCCCAGCATTTT. Complete variable domain (other parts from reference TRBV7-3 and TRBJ1-5): GAGVSQTPSNKVTEKGKYVELRCDPISGHTALYWYRQSLGQGPEFLIYFQGTGAADDSGLPNDRFFAVRPEGSVSTLKIQRTERGDSAVYLCASSLDSVAGDLKSNQPQHFGDGTRLSIL.

This clonotype came up a few times. The genes are TRBV12-3 or TRBV12-4 and TRBJ2-5, with 13 bases that match TRBD2. V lost 6 bases to trimming and J lost 4 bases; unmatched junction nucleotides: 5. The CDR3 spans 15 residues. CDR3 bases: TGTGCCAGCAGGCAAACTAGCGGGGGGGGAGAGACCCAGTACTTC. Encoded protein: CASRQTSGGGETQYF.

This clonotype showed up many times. CDR3 bases: TGTGCCAGCAGCTGGTTCAATTCCAGGGTTTCTGGAAACACCATATATTTT. Translation gives CASSWFNSRVSGNTIYF. The chain combines TRBV7-2 with TRBJ1-3, with D maybe TRBD1 (5 bases). The CDR3 length is 17 residues. The V gene lost 4 bases and the J gene lost 1 base, with 17 bases spanning the gap. Looked up from germline, CDR1 is SGHTA and CDR2 is FQGNSA. Filled out from reference TRBV7-2 and TRBJ1-3, the complete variable domain reads GAGVSQSPSNKVTEKGKDVELRCDPISGHTALYWYRQSLGQGLEFLIYFQGNSAPDKSGLPSDRFSAERTGGSVSTLTIQRTQQEDSAVYLCASSWFNSRVSGNTIYFGEGSWLTVV.

The chain carries TRBV5-1 and TRBJ1-1, with 8 bases aligning to TRBD1. CDR1 and CDR2 from the germline V gene are SGHRS and YFSETQ. The CDR3 is made up of 15 amino acids. Losses at the gene ends were 2 bases for V and 5 bases for J; bases not matched to a gene: 8. The CDR3 reads CASSFSRGLDTEAFF. The CDR3 coding sequence is TGCGCCAGCAGCTTTTCCAGGGGGCTAGATACTGAAGCTTTCTTT.

This clonotype occurred a few times. The V call is TRBV6-1, the J call TRBJ1-5, with TRBD1 as a possible D gene (6 bases). V shed 6 bases and J shed 3 bases, with 12 bases lying between them. Germline V CDR1 and CDR2: MNHNS, SASEGT. The CDR3 spans 14 residues. CDR3 residues: CASRWTEANQPQHF. The CDR3 DNA follows: TGTGCCAGCAGGTGGACAGAGGCCAATCAGCCCCAGCATTTT.

With regard to this clonotype: Given a much more abundant clone one base away, this may be a read error. The chain combines TRBV19 with TRBJ1-4, with 8 bases fitting TRBD1. CDR1 and CDR2 (germline): LNHDA, SQIVND (reference sequence). This CDR3 is built from 15 residues. With V trimmed by 7 bases and J by 1 base, 5 bases remained unmatched. The CDR3 region is CASMDRVVTNEKLFF. The CDR3 DNA sequence: TGTGCCAGTATGGACAGGGTCGTAACTAATGAAAAACTGTTTTTT.

This clonotype has a count of ten or more. V and J are TRBV7-9 and TRBJ2-2; D gene ambiguous. Looked up from germline, CDR1 is SEHNR and CDR2 is FQNEAQ (reference sequence). This CDR3 is 15 amino acids long. The V end lost 5 bases, the J end lost 0 bases, and 10 bases lay between the germline ends. The CDR3 coding sequence is TGTGCCAGCAGCCAGAGATGGTCGAACACCGGGGAGCTGTTTTTT. Protein: CASSQRWSNTGELFF.

V usage is TRBV16 and J usage is TRBJ1-1, with TRBD1 matching over 10 bases. This CDR3 spans 15 amino acids. CDR1 KGHSY and CDR2 FQNENV come from the germline V gene. Trimming at V came to 4 bases and at J to 8 bases, leaving 10 bases not matched to a gene. DNA of the CDR3: TGTGCCAGCAGCCCAGGGACAGGGGCCCTCCGGGAAGCTTTCTTT. Translating gives CASSPGTGALREAFF.

In this sample, this clonotype turned up a few times. The chain combines TRBV27 with TRBJ2-7, with 8 nucleotides matching TRBD2. The CDR3 runs 15 residues. The ends lost 5 bases at V and 7 bases at J; junction bases unmatched: 13. The germline gives CDR1 MNHEY, CDR2 SMNVEV (reference sequence). The CDR3 spells CASSPQIAGSREQYF. CDR3 DNA sequence: TGTGCCAGCAGTCCCCAAATAGCGGGAAGTCGGGAGCAGTACTTC.